This T cell receptor beta chain was sequenced in a study of blood T cells in healthy people across ages. Study observations and caveats: Investigators viewed diversity estimates from one million T cells as underestimates, the study reported. The fall in TCR beta diversity per million T cells was roughly linear with age.

Only a few counts were recorded for this clonotype. What it binds is not known. It was with a sample-barcoded 5' primer and a J-beta primer mix that a second PCR of about 7 to 12 cycles was run. MiXCR, run by TCRdb on the 5' RACE reads, gives a single entry per CDR3 protein. The table lists about 1.5 million distinct CDR3 sequences, 35% to 45% of them singletons. V dropped 4 bases and J dropped 4 bases, with 18 bases sitting between them. Per germline, CDR1 SGDLS and CDR2 YYNGEE. The CDR3 is 16 residues long. J is TRBJ2-1 and V is TRBV9; tentatively, D is TRBD1 or TRBD2 (6 bases each). The source is a woman aged 18-30 years in good health. Sequencing used blood. CDR3 bases: TGTGCCAGCAGCCTACTCGGGCAGGGGACTTACAATGAGCAGTTCTTC. This encodes CASSLLGQGTYNEQFF.